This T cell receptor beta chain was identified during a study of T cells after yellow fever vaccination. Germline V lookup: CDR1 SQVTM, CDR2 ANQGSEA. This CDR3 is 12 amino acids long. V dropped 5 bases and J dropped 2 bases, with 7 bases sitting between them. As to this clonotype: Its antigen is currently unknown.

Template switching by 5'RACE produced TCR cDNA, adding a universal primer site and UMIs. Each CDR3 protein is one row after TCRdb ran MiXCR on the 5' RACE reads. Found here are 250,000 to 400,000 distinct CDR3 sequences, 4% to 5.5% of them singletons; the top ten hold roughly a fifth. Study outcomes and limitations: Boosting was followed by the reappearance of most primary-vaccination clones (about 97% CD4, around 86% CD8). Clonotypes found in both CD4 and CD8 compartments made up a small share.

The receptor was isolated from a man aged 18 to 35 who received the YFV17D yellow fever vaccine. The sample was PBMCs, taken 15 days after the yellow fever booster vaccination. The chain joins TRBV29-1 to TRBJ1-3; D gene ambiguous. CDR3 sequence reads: CSVRGAGNTIYF. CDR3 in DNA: TGCAGCGTTCGGGGAGCTGGAAACACCATATATTTT.